The subject of this entry is one TCR beta chain. The source of the sample is a study of blood T cell repertoires in COVID-19. Across the whole study: The samples span acute and convalescent COVID-19 from the United States, Italy and Spain.

Germline V gene lookup returns CDR1 SGHTA and CDR2 FQGNSA. The CDR3 consists of 15 residues. The V end was cut by 1 base, the J end by 2 bases, with 12 bases between. Data came from immunoSEQ multiplex PCR; TCRdb stores just in-frame clones and leaves some out. The sample holds some 370,000 clones, around 92% seen once. The material sequenced was peripheral blood. The receptor comes from a man aged 40-50 years with acute or convalescent COVID-19. This chain joins TRBV7-2 and TRBJ2-7; possibly TRBD1 for D (5 bases). CDR3 coding DNA: TGTGCCAGCAGCTTAGTGCTAGACAGCACCTACGAGCAGTACTTC. Protein: CASSLVLDSTYEQYF.